This T cell receptor (beta chain) emerged from a study of vaccination and CD4 T cells after COVID-19. The overall study: Stimulation of cells relied on overlapping spike peptides derived from SARS-CoV-2, HCoV-NL63, HCoV-OC43 and HCoV-229E.

With respect to this clonotype: Its target is unknown.

Germline V gene sequence: CDR1 MNHNS, CDR2 SASEGT. Trimming took 6 bases from V and 2 from J, leaving 10 bases between them. CDR3 length equals 13 residues. Stated treatment: 10-day PBMC culture with coronavirus spike peptide pools or control peptides (ViraFEST assay). Cultured CD4+ T cell DNA was sequenced using the Oncomine TCR Beta short-read assay. Each CDR3 protein is one row after TCRdb ran MiXCR on the PCR reads. The sample lists about 20,000 distinct CDR3 sequences, around 55% occurring once. This clonotype was sampled from a human donor who had recovered from COVID-19. What was sequenced was CD4+ T cells from blood, cultured in vitro. The chain is built from TRBV6-1 and TRBJ1-2; unclear D gene. The DNA for the CDR3 is TGTGCCAGCAGGTATAACCAGAACTATGGCTACACCTTC. This translates into CASRYNQNYGYTF.